Listed below are T cell receptor beta chains from one sample, sequenced in a study of cytomegalovirus exposure and HLA in healthy donors. Repertoires were generated with immunoSEQ multiplex PCR, while TCRdb's copy carries only in-frame clones and drops some. The sample contains some 140,000 clones, around 79% of which appear only once. Sequencing was carried out using PBMCs. These receptors were obtained from a young man in good health and CMV-seronegative. CDR3s include the opening cysteine and the closing phenylalanine or tryptophan. Expanded clones get a size class; other rows say once, few or many, or leave the size out.

TRBJ1-4 | once | TRBV29-1 | CSAGGFNEKLFF
TRBJ1-2 | . | TRBV29-1 | CSGTGGDGYTF
TRBJ2-1 | . | TRBV5-1 | CASSLGERGNEQFF
TRBJ1-6 | few | TRBV7-2 | CASSPPGGGAGSPLHF
TRBJ2-1 | . | TRBV30 | CAWGGSPTGHPGDQFF
TRBJ2-6 | . | TRBV19 | CASSRPGGSLTGANVLTF
TRBJ2-3 | . | TRBV5-6 | CASSTGVASTDTQYF
TRBJ1-6 | once | TRBV30 | CAWMTGRNNSPLHF
TRBJ1-2 | . | TRBV2 | CASSGTGGSLNGYTF
TRBJ1-6 | . | TRBV5-1 | CASSLGQASAANSPLHF
TRBJ1-1 | . | TRBV7-2 | CASSLKRGRAWAEAFF
TRBJ1-1 | few | TRBV27 | CASSLSRTGWSEAFF
TRBJ2-2 | few | TRBV9 | CASRAGLAVNTGELFF
TRBJ1-2 | . | TRBV6-5 | CASSYLITGGGGYTF
TRBJ1-1 | . | TRBV2 | CANTPTGAFEAFF
TRBJ2-3 | . | TRBV2 | CASDGPDTQYF
TRBJ1-2 | . | TRBV9 | CASSVNRDRGRRDGYTF
TRBJ1-5 | . | TRBV6-1 | CASSDGGFSNQPQHF
TRBJ2-7 | . | TRBV19 | CASSAQTGGEQYF
TRBJ1-4 | . | TRBV9 | CASSVAVGEGTGQEKLFF
TRBJ2-7 | . | TRBV11-2 | CASSESRFGYEQYF
TRBJ1-4 | . | TRBV7-9 | CASSLSLQRLFF
TRBJ2-7 | . | TRBV5-1 | CASSAGGGPIEQYF
TRBJ1-5 | . | TRBV27 | CASSLQVYQPQHF
TRBJ1-5 | . | TRBV7-2 | CASSLARAGGHQPQHF
TRBJ2-7 | few | TRBV6-5 | CASSYSEVRGQDEQYF
TRBJ2-2 | . | TRBV5-1 | CASRTTGGVKANTGELFF
TRBJ1-5 | . | TRBV19 | CASGGGQGYNQPQHF
TRBJ1-6 | few | TRBV2 | CASSDRGLGNSPLHF
TRBJ2-5 | . | TRBV27 | CASSHDLEGTQYF
TRBJ1-1 | . | TRBV2 | CASRGQKNTEAFF
TRBJ1-2 | . | TRBV9 | CASSAQQGDYGYTF
TRBJ1-1 | . | TRBV4-3 | CASSHGRGLRTEAFF
TRBJ1-2 | . | TRBV19 | CASSANDYTF
. | . | TRBV6-5 | CASRRPGQGINEQYF
TRBJ2-7 | few | TRBV4-3 | CASSRTTGQGGSYEQYF
TRBJ2-7 | . | TRBV15 | CATSRDRGISYEQYF
TRBJ1-2 | . | TRBV6-5 | CASSGVKLYGYTF
TRBJ2-1 | . | TRBV5-1 | CASSLGASGGLYNEQFF
TRBJ2-7 | . | TRBV4-3 | CASSHLPGQGSYEQYF
TRBJ2-3 | once | TRBV10-3 | CAISETVRGSSDTQYF
TRBJ2-7 | . | TRBV5-6 | CASSLRQTAYEQYF
TRBJ1-2 | . | TRBV10-3 | CAISEELGGPGYGYTF
TRBJ1-5 | . | TRBV21-1 | CASLFRQGEIPNQPQHF
TRBJ2-6 | . | TRBV4-3 | CASSRIVSSGANVLTF
TRBJ1-5 | . | TRBV7-6 | CASSLGGGGQPQHF
TRBJ1-5 | . | TRBV6-1 | CASSEGGGRRTSNQPQHF
TRBJ2-1 | . | TRBV9 | CASSVVEGAHPTYNEQFF
TRBJ1-2 | . | TRBV21-1 | CASSNDSNYGYTF
TRBJ2-7 | . | TRBV13 | CASSYVRQGIYEQYF
TRBJ2-2 | . | TRBV2 | CASRDTLNTGELFF
TRBJ2-1 | once | TRBV2 | CASQGTYNEQFF
TRBJ1-6 | . | TRBV2 | CASSGRDRVDSPLHF
TRBJ2-5 | . | TRBV30 | CAWSVVRGETQYF